The present TCR beta chain was sequenced within a study of blood T cells in healthy people across ages. A sample-barcoded 5' primer and a J-beta primer mix were used in a second PCR of roughly 7 to 11 cycles. From the 5' RACE reads, TCRdb called clonotypes with MiXCR, one entry per CDR3 protein. The sample carries about 1.1 million distinct CDR3 sequences, roughly two fifths recorded once. This clonotype was counted a few times. V shed 0 bases and J shed 0 bases, with 8 bases lying between them. The CDR3 covers 15 residues. Germline V lookup: CDR1 SGHRS, CDR2 YFSETQ. The V call is TRBV5-1, the J call TRBJ2-3; no clear D gene. Sequencing input: blood. The receptor comes from a man aged 18 to 30 in good health. The CDR3 sequence: CASSLAPGSTDTQYF. The CDR3 DNA follows: TGCGCCAGCAGCTTGGCGCCCGGAAGCACAGATACGCAGTATTTT. The full variable domain, rest sourced from reference TRBV5-1 and TRBJ2-3, is KAGVTQTPRYLIKTRGQQVTLSCSPISGHRSVSWYQQTPGQGLQFLFEYFSETQRNKGNFPGRFSGRQFSNSRSEMNVSTLELGDSALYLCASSLAPGSTDTQYFGPGTRLTVL.